This T cell receptor beta chain was recorded in a study of T cell repertoires in cytomegalovirus infection. As for the study in general: CMV infection plus the matching HLA type was flagged by public TCR beta signatures. Study-level results: Ex vivo, HLA-C-restricted CMV-specific TCR beta clonotypes prevailed over the rest of the response. CMV carriers with the relevant HLA were identified by cumulative public TCR beta family frequency.

This clonotype was picked up many times. Its target is unknown. TCRdb processed the reads anew with MiXCR; each CDR3 protein has one entry. The sample carries around 210,000 distinct CDR3 sequences, around 6.2% recorded once. The CDR3 is made up of 14 amino acids. CDR1 PRHDT and CDR2 FYEKMQ come from the germline V gene (reference sequence). The ends were cut back, 5 bases at V and 6 bases at J, with 16 bases in the middle. Sequencing was carried out using PBMCs. This TCR derives from a human donor in good health (CMV status not recorded). Some clones in this sample may be carry-over from other donors' samples. V usage is TRBV13 and J usage is TRBJ1-1; the D gene is possibly TRBD1 (5 bases). CDR3 loop: CASSRSGTWSEAFF. In DNA, the CDR3 is TGTGCCAGCAGCCGGTCCGGGACCTGGTCTGAAGCTTTCTTT.